A selection of T cell receptor beta chains follows, all from one sample in a study of T cells in Graves' hyperthyroidism and ophthalmopathy. TCRdb processed the multiplex PCR reads anew with MiXCR; each CDR3 protein has one entry. The sample has 390,000 or so distinct CDR3 sequences, around 15% seen once. The sequencing sample was made of blood. These receptors all stem from a man younger than 35 with Graves' ophthalmopathy. Each CDR3 is given with its conserved first and last residue. Fields, in order: clone size, J gene, V gene, D gene, CDR3 DNA, CDR3 protein. A D gene is named only where the DNA matches it firmly. Where a row states a size, it is once, few, many or the class of an expanded clone; other rows omit it.

clone size: many; J gene: TRBJ1-1; V gene: TRBV4-2; D gene: TRBD1; CDR3 DNA: TGTGCCAGCAGCCGCCAGACAGGGGGAGTGAACACTGAAGCTTTCTTT; CDR3 protein: CASSRQTGGVNTEAFF
clone size: many; J gene: TRBJ1-1; V gene: TRBV27; D gene: TRBD1; CDR3 DNA: TGTGCCAGCAGTCCGACAGGGAGTCGGTCTACTTTCTTT; CDR3 protein: CASSPTGSRSTFF
clone size: many; J gene: TRBJ2-5; V gene: TRBV29-1; D gene: NA; CDR3 DNA: TGCAGCGTGGATAGGACAGTCCAAGAGACCCAGTACTTC; CDR3 protein: CSVDRTVQETQYF
clone size: few; J gene: TRBJ2-2; V gene: TRBV29-1; D gene: NA; CDR3 DNA: TGCAGCGTCGAGGTAACCCTAAACACCGGGGAGCTGTTTTTT; CDR3 protein: CSVEVTLNTGELFF
clone size: many; J gene: TRBJ1-2; V gene: TRBV7-9; D gene: NA; CDR3 DNA: TGTGCCAGCAGCTTATTAGGTCATGGCTACACCTTC; CDR3 protein: CASSLLGHGYTF
clone size: NA; J gene: TRBJ1-1; V gene: TRBV7-9; D gene: NA; CDR3 DNA: TGTGCCAGCAGCCCCGTAGTCGGCACTGAAGCTTTCTTT; CDR3 protein: CASSPVVGTEAFF
clone size: many; J gene: TRBJ1-2; V gene: TRBV27; D gene: NA; CDR3 DNA: TGTGCCAGCAGTCGCACAGGGCACCGGGATGGCTACACCTTC; CDR3 protein: CASSRTGHRDGYTF
clone size: NA; J gene: TRBJ1-6; V gene: TRBV5-8; D gene: NA; CDR3 DNA: TGTGCCAGCAGCTTGAGGTGGGATTCACCCCTCCACTTT; CDR3 protein: CASSLRWDSPLHF
clone size: NA; J gene: TRBJ2-2; V gene: TRBV10-3; D gene: TRBD2; CDR3 DNA: TGTGCCATCAGCCCGGGACTAGCGGGAGGTTACACCGGGGAGCTGTTTTTT; CDR3 protein: CAISPGLAGGYTGELFF
clone size: few; J gene: TRBJ1-1; V gene: TRBV27; D gene: TRBD1; CDR3 DNA: TGTGCCACCTCGCGGACAGGGCGACCATCTGGGGTGAACACTGAAGCTTTCTTT; CDR3 protein: CATSRTGRPSGVNTEAFF
clone size: NA; J gene: TRBJ1-1; V gene: TRBV19; D gene: NA; CDR3 DNA: TGTGCGAGTGGAGGGACGGGGAACACTGAAGCTTTCTTT; CDR3 protein: CASGGTGNTEAFF
clone size: few; J gene: TRBJ2-4; V gene: TRBV5-1; D gene: NA; CDR3 DNA: TGCGCCAGCAGCTTGGAAATAGCCAAAAACATTCAGTACTTC; CDR3 protein: CASSLEIAKNIQYF
clone size: many; J gene: TRBJ2-3; V gene: TRBV11-2; D gene: NA; CDR3 DNA: TGTGCCAGCAGCTCGACTCTCTCCCCCCAAACAGATACGCAGTATTTT; CDR3 protein: CASSSTLSPQTDTQYF
clone size: many; J gene: TRBJ2-1; V gene: TRBV5-8; D gene: NA; CDR3 DNA: TGTGCCAGCAGCCCCCCGGAGCAGGGATGGATCAATGAGCAGTTCTTC; CDR3 protein: CASSPPEQGWINEQFF
clone size: NA; J gene: TRBJ1-1; V gene: TRBV19; D gene: TRBD1; CDR3 DNA: TGTGCCAGTAGTATAGATGCCGGACAGGGGGAAGCTTTCTTT; CDR3 protein: CASSIDAGQGEAFF
clone size: NA; J gene: TRBJ1-6; V gene: TRBV18; D gene: NA; CDR3 DNA: TGTGCCAGCTCACCAAGGACAGTAAATAATTCACCCCTCCACTTT; CDR3 protein: CASSPRTVNNSPLHF
clone size: many; J gene: TRBJ2-7; V gene: TRBV20-1; D gene: NA; CDR3 DNA: TGCAGTGCTAGAGATTTGACGAACTCCAGGGGATACAACTACGAGCAGTACTTC; CDR3 protein: CSARDLTNSRGYNYEQYF
clone size: few; J gene: TRBJ2-5; V gene: TRBV19; D gene: TRBD2; CDR3 DNA: TGTGCCACCTCAGCGGGAGGGTGGGAGACCCAGTACTTC; CDR3 protein: CATSAGGWETQYF
clone size: NA; J gene: TRBJ2-5; V gene: TRBV5-1; D gene: TRBD2; CDR3 DNA: TGCGCCAGCAGCTTGGGTGTTGTTGCGGGGGGGCCGTTTGAGACCCAGTACTTC; CDR3 protein: CASSLGVVAGGPFETQYF
clone size: NA; J gene: TRBJ1-6; V gene: TRBV27; D gene: TRBD1; CDR3 DNA: TGTGCCAGCAGTGTGACAGGGGTGGATAATTCACCCCTCCACTTT; CDR3 protein: CASSVTGVDNSPLHF
clone size: many; J gene: TRBJ2-7; V gene: TRBV27; D gene: TRBD1; CDR3 DNA: TGTGCCAGCAGTCACACTAGGTTCAGGGGGAGTGTTTACGAGCAGTACTTC; CDR3 protein: CASSHTRFRGSVYEQYF
clone size: many; J gene: TRBJ2-3; V gene: TRBV11-3; D gene: TRBD2; CDR3 DNA: TGTGCCAGCAGCCATGGGGGGGGTGCTAGCACAGATACGCAGTATTTT; CDR3 protein: CASSHGGGASTDTQYF
clone size: many; J gene: TRBJ1-5; V gene: TRBV7-8; D gene: NA; CDR3 DNA: TGTGCCAGCAGCTCCCCCGGCGGCCTCGGTCAGCCCCAGCATTTT; CDR3 protein: CASSSPGGLGQPQHF
clone size: many; J gene: TRBJ2-5; V gene: TRBV27; D gene: NA; CDR3 DNA: TGTGCCAGCAGTTCCGCGAGACAAAAAGAGACCCAGTACTTC; CDR3 protein: CASSSARQKETQYF
clone size: many; J gene: TRBJ2-3; V gene: TRBV11-2; D gene: TRBD2; CDR3 DNA: TGTGCCAGCAGCTTAGTTTCATTAGCGGGGCCCAGCACAGATACGCAGTATTTT; CDR3 protein: CASSLVSLAGPSTDTQYF
clone size: many; J gene: TRBJ1-1; V gene: TRBV5-1; D gene: NA; CDR3 DNA: TGCGCCAGCAGCTTGGTTACCTCGGGCACTGAAGCTTTCTTT; CDR3 protein: CASSLVTSGTEAFF
clone size: many; J gene: TRBJ1-2; V gene: TRBV27; D gene: NA; CDR3 DNA: TGTGCCAGCAGTTTGGGTGACGGTAATGGCTACACCTTC; CDR3 protein: CASSLGDGNGYTF
clone size: NA; J gene: TRBJ2-1; V gene: TRBV6-1; D gene: TRBD1; CDR3 DNA: TGTGCCAGCAGGCCTCTGACAGGGGGTTTAGTGTATGAGCAGTTCTTC; CDR3 protein: CASRPLTGGLVYEQFF
clone size: many; J gene: TRBJ1-2; V gene: TRBV27; D gene: NA; CDR3 DNA: TGTGCCAGCAGTCCGTACGTCGGGAGTGCGAACTATGGCTACACCTTC; CDR3 protein: CASSPYVGSANYGYTF
clone size: many; J gene: TRBJ2-7; V gene: TRBV11-2; D gene: NA; CDR3 DNA: TGTGCCAGCAGCTTAGCCGACGGGAGCTCCTACGAGCAGTACTTC; CDR3 protein: CASSLADGSSYEQYF
clone size: many; J gene: TRBJ2-7; V gene: TRBV11-2; D gene: NA; CDR3 DNA: TGTGCCAGCAGCCTACACTACTCGGGACGCATCTCCTACGAGCAGTACTTC; CDR3 protein: CASSLHYSGRISYEQYF
clone size: many; J gene: TRBJ1-4; V gene: TRBV12-5; D gene: NA; CDR3 DNA: TGTGCTAGTGGTTTCCACCTGACAGCACACGTAGCTTCAACTAATGAAAAACTGTTTTTT; CDR3 protein: CASGFHLTAHVASTNEKLFF
clone size: NA; J gene: TRBJ2-2; V gene: TRBV13; D gene: TRBD1; CDR3 DNA: TGTGCCAGCAGCGTAAGACAGGGTGGAAGCACCGGGGAGCTGTTTTTT; CDR3 protein: CASSVRQGGSTGELFF
clone size: many; J gene: TRBJ2-5; V gene: TRBV12-3/TRBV12-4; D gene: TRBD2; CDR3 DNA: TGTGCCAGCAGTTTACGGTTTGGTGGGAGGGGAGAAGAGACCCAGTACTTC; CDR3 protein: CASSLRFGGRGEETQYF
clone size: many; J gene: TRBJ2-1; V gene: TRBV18; D gene: TRBD2; CDR3 DNA: TGTGCCAGCTCACCTTTAGCGGGGGGGGAGCAGTTCTTC; CDR3 protein: CASSPLAGGEQFF